This record covers a single T cell receptor (beta chain). Its target is unknown. The sample is drawn from a study of T cells after yellow fever vaccination. Study at large: Preparation used SMART-Seq v4 Ultra Low Input for the low-cell-number fractions.

TCRdb ran MiXCR on the 5' RACE reads and lists one entry per CDR3 protein. The profile covers around 73,000 distinct CDR3 sequences, with about 7.7% appearing a single time and about two fifths taken by the ten largest. V lost 5 bases and J 8 bases, leaving 9 bases between the germline ends. The CDR3 spans 12 residues. Per germline, CDR1 SGHVS and CDR2 FQNEAQ. Study-level findings and limits: The study found a weaker secondary response that peaked faster, day 5 versus 15. The booster saw the reappearance of most primary-vaccination clones (approximately 97% CD4, 88% CD8).

The genes are TRBV7-8 and TRBJ2-2; no clear D. Source: CD8+ T cells sorted from PBMCs, taken on the day of the yellow fever booster vaccination. The origin of this receptor is a man younger than 40 who received the YFV17D yellow fever vaccine. CDR3 in amino acids: CASSEALGELFF. The CDR3 region has the DNA TGTGCCAGCAGCGAGGCCTTGGGGGAGCTGTTTTTT.